This TCR beta chain was sequenced in a study of response to subunit inactivated influenza vaccine. Study-level points and caveats: With each seasonal influenza vaccination, the authors suggested, few new T cells are recruited.

This clonotype showed up just a few times. Its antigen is undetermined. Looked up from germline, CDR1 is MGHRA and CDR2 is YSYEKL. The length of the CDR3 is 17 residues. V lost 2 bases and J lost 0, with 15 bases in between. TCRdb recomputed calls from the RT-PCR reads with MiXCR, one row per CDR3 protein. The sample has 200,000 to 300,000 distinct CDR3 sequences; 10% to 15% are singletons. The specimen was non-naive T cells sorted from PBMCs, collected 14 to 15 days before vaccination. The chain recombines TRBV4-1 with TRBJ2-3; a possible D gene is TRBD2 (6 bases). The clonotype was recovered from a man in his forties or fifties who received an inactivated influenza vaccine. This CDR3 is CASSQYRPGGSTDTQYF. The CDR3 nucleotides are TGCGCCAGCAGCCAATATCGGCCAGGAGGGAGCACAGATACGCAGTATTTT.